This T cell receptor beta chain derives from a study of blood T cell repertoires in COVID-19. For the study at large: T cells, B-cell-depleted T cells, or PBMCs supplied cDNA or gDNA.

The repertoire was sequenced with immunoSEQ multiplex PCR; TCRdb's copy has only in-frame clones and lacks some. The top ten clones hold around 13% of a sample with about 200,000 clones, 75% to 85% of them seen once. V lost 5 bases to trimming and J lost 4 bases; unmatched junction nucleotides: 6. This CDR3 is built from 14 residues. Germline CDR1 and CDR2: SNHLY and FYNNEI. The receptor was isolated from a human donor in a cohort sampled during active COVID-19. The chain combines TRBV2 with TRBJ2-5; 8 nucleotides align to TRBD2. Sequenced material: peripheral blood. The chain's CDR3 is CASSSRGGVETQYF. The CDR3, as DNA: TGTGCCAGCAGTTCCCGGGGGGGCGTAGAGACCCAGTACTTC.